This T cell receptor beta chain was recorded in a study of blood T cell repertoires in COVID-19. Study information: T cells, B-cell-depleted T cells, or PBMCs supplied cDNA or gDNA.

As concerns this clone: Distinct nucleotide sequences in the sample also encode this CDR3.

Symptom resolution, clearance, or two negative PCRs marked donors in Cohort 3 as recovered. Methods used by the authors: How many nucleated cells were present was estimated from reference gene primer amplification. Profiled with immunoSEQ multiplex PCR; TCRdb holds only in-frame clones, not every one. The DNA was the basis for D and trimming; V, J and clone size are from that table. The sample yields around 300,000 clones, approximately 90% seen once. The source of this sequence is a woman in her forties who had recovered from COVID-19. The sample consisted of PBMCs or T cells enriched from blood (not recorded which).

DNA for the CDR3: TGTGCCAGCAGCCTGCAGGGGAACACTGAAGCTTTCTTT. It translates to CASSLQGNTEAFF. J is TRBJ1-1 and V is TRBV7-9; the D gene is possibly TRBD1 (5 bases). From germline, CDR1 is SEHNR and CDR2 FQNEAQ (reference sequence). Trimming cost V 5 bases and J 1 base, with 8 bases left between them. The CDR3 totals 13 residues. The full variable domain, completed using reference TRBV7-9 and TRBJ1-1, is DTGVSQNPRHKITKRGQNVTFRCDPISEHNRLYWYRQTLGQGPEFLTYFQNEAQLEKSRLLSDRFSAERPKGSFSTLEIQRTEQGDSAMYLCASSLQGNTEAFFGQGTRLTVV.